Shown below are 30 T cell receptor beta chains from a single sample sequenced in a study of blood T cell repertoires in COVID-19. The data were produced by immunoSEQ multiplex PCR, yet TCRdb's version contains in-frame clones alone and is incomplete. The table includes tens of thousands of clones, approximately 85% detected once. Sequenced input: peripheral blood. The receptor set was obtained from a human donor in a cohort sampled during active COVID-19.

The chain joins TRBV30 to TRBJ2-7; possible D gene TRBD2, 5 bases. CDR1 and CDR2 from the germline V gene are GTSNPN and SVGIG (reference sequence). The CDR3 has 11 amino acids. The V and J ends lost 3 bases and 5 bases respectively, with 8 bases between them. The CDR3 protein is CAWRGENEQYF. The CDR3 DNA reads as TGTGCCTGGAGGGGAGAAAACGAGCAGTACTTC. Variable domain in full (rest from reference TRBV30 and TRBJ2-7): SQTIHQWPATLVQPVGSPLSLECTVEGTSNPNLYWYRQAAGRGLQLLFYSVGIGQISSEVPQNLSASRPQDRQFILSSKKLLLSDSGFYLCAWRGENEQYFGPGTRLTVT.

This chain connects TRBV19 to TRBJ2-7; D may be TRBD2 (5 bases). The CDR3 is 14 amino acids. Germline V gene data show CDR1 as LNHDA and CDR2 as SQIVND (reference sequence). Trimming took 6 bases from V and 4 from J, leaving 16 bases between them. The CDR3 is CASSMGHSDYEQYF. The CDR3 DNA reads TGTGCCAGTAGCATGGGTCATAGCGATTACGAGCAGTACTTC. The full variable domain, in which reference TRBV19 and TRBJ2-7 provide the parts outside the CDR3, is DGGITQSPKYLFRKEGQNVTLSCEQNLNHDAMYWYRQDPGQGLRLIYYSQIVNDFQKGDIAEGYSVSREKKESFPLTVTSAQKNPTAFYLCASSMGHSDYEQYFGPGTRLTVT.

The chain has TRBV2 and TRBJ2-5; D might be TRBD2 (6 bases). The CDR3 covers 17 residues. Germline lookup yields CDR1 SNHLY and CDR2 FYNNEI. V was pared by 7 bases and J by 7 bases, with 28 bases between. The CDR3 loop reads CASTPEAGGLKKGTQYF. In DNA form, the CDR3 reads TGTGCCAGCACCCCCGAAGCGGGTGGACTAAAGAAGGGGACCCAGTACTTC.

CDR3 in amino acids: CASTHWGQGGYEQYF. CDR3 in DNA: TGTGCCAGCACGCACTGGGGACAGGGGGGATACGAGCAGTACTTC. The V and J genes are TRBV6-5 and TRBJ2-7; 11 bases fit TRBD1. CDR1 and CDR2 (germline): MNHEY, SVGAGI. There are 15 residues in the CDR3. V dropped 7 bases and J dropped 4; count of bases not matched to a gene: 9.

This clone was detected once. The rearrangement links TRBV5-1 to TRBJ2-2; 9 bases fit TRBD1. The germline V gene has CDR1 SGHRS and CDR2 YFSETQ. J was trimmed by 3 bases and V by 4 bases; bases with no gene match: 4. The CDR3 consists of 15 residues. This chain's CDR3 is CASSRTGEDTGELFF. The CDR3 nucleotides read TGCGCCAGCAGCCGGACAGGGGAGGACACCGGGGAGCTGTTTTTT.

This chain links TRBV4-2 with TRBJ2-7; 8 bases fit TRBD2. V lost 1 base and J lost 2; bases outside the gene matches: 4. The CDR3 is 15 residues long. Germline V lookup: CDR1 LGHNA, CDR2 YNFKEQ. The CDR3 here is CASSQARGGPYEQYF. The CDR3 DNA reads as TGTGCCAGCAGCCAAGCCCGCGGGGGGCCCTACGAGCAGTACTTC.

This clone appeared a single time. The gene calls are TRBV5-1 and TRBJ2-1; D gene ambiguous. Germline CDR1 is SGHRS and CDR2 is YFSETQ. Trimming stripped 0 bases from V and 0 bases from J, with 10 bases between. The CDR3 runs 16 residues. CDR3 sequence reads: CASSLVAAASYNEQFF. The CDR3 DNA reads as TGCGCCAGCAGCTTGGTTGCGGCGGCCTCCTACAATGAGCAGTTCTTC.

This rearrangement joins TRBV19 to TRBJ1-2; perhaps TRBD1 as D (6 bases). The V and J ends lost 5 bases and 2 bases respectively, with 24 bases between them. The CDR3 is made up of 18 amino acids. The V gene's germline CDR1 is LNHDA and CDR2 SQIVND (reference sequence). The CDR3 bases are TGTGCCAGTAGTCCGAGGGGGATACAGGTATTTTTGAACTATGGCTACACCTTC. Amino acid sequence: CASSPRGIQVFLNYGYTF.

This clone was observed once. The genes are TRBV7-8 and TRBJ2-2; 11 nucleotides line up with TRBD2. The germline CDR1 and CDR2 sequences are SGHVS and FQNEAQ. Trimming at V came to 5 bases and at J to 1 base, leaving 6 bases not matched to a gene. The length of the CDR3 is 17 residues. CDR3 DNA: TGTGCCAGCAGCGCCCGACTAGCGGGGTGGAACACCGGGGAGCTGTTTTTT. Translating it yields CASSARLAGWNTGELFF.

This clone was detected only a few times. This chain links TRBV2 with TRBJ2-3; the D gene is possibly TRBD2 (5 bases). CDR1 SNHLY and CDR2 FYNNEI come from the germline V gene. Trimming pared 2 bases from V and 6 bases from J, leaving 12 bases between. This CDR3 has 14 residues. The CDR3 loop reads CASSENLEGDTQYF. The DNA of the CDR3 is TGTGCCAGCAGTGAAAACTTAGAGGGCGATACGCAGTATTTT.

The chain links TRBV6-6 to TRBJ2-6, with a possible D match to TRBD2 (6 bases). The CDR3 covers 14 residues. Between the trimmed V and J ends, which lost 7 bases and 4 bases, there was a span of 11 bases. The germline V gene encodes CDR1 MNHNY and CDR2 SVGAGI (reference sequence). DNA for the CDR3: TGTGCCAGCAAGCTCGGAGGGGGGGCCAACGTCCTGACTTTC. Its protein is CASKLGGGANVLTF.

The chain couples TRBV5-6 to TRBJ2-5; the D is unclear. The germline gives CDR1 SGHDT, CDR2 YYEEEE. Trimming left V 0 bases short and J 2 bases short, with 5 bases between. CDR3 length: 13 residues. The CDR3 DNA follows: TGTGCCAGCAGCTTGGATATGCAAGAGACCCAGTACTTC. Encoded protein: CASSLDMQETQYF.

The chain combines TRBV2 with TRBJ2-7, with TRBD2 as a possible D gene (6 bases). The CDR3 is 15 residues long. Per the germline V gene, CDR1 is SNHLY and CDR2 is FYNNEI. The germline V and J ends were trimmed by 7 bases and 0 bases, with 16 bases remaining between them. As DNA, the CDR3 is TGTGCCAGCAAAAGAGCCGGGGGAAGCTCCTACGAGCAGTACTTC. Protein product: CASKRAGGSSYEQYF.

This clone was seen just once. V is TRBV5-5 and J is TRBJ1-2; D unresolved. The V and J ends lost 4 bases and 7 bases respectively, with 14 bases between them. There are 13 residues in the CDR3. Germline CDR1 and CDR2: SGHKS and YYEKEE (reference sequence). CDR3 bases: TGTGCCAGCAGCCCCGTGCGGGGTAGTGGCTACACCTTC. Translating gives CASSPVRGSGYTF.

V and J are TRBV29-1 and TRBJ1-1, with D unresolved. V gave up 4 bases and J gave up 1 base, with 13 bases separating them. Germline V gene sequence: CDR1 SQVTM, CDR2 ANQGSEA. This CDR3 comprises 14 residues. The CDR3 DNA reads TGCAGCGTTGTATTGAGCCGGGGGAACACTGAAGCTTTCTTT. It translates to CSVVLSRGNTEAFF. The variable domain in full, with the rest retrieved from reference TRBV29-1 and TRBJ1-1, is SAVISQKPSRDICQRGTSLTIQCQVDSQVTMMFWYRQQPGQSLTLIATANQGSEATYESGFVIDKFPISRPNLTFSTLTVSNMSPEDSSIYLCSVVLSRGNTEAFFGQGTRLTVV.

This chain joins TRBV6-5 and TRBJ1-3; D may be TRBD1 (5 bases). The CDR3 is 15 amino acids. Trimming took off 5 bases at V and 0 bases at J, with 11 bases between the two ends. The germline CDR1 and CDR2 sequences are MNHEY and SVGAGI. The CDR3 DNA is TGTGCCAGCAGTCAGACCGGGGGCTCTGGAAACACCATATATTTT. Its protein product is CASSQTGGSGNTIYF.

CDR3 protein: CASSTSGLAGSSYEQYF. For the CDR3, the DNA is TGTGCCAGTAGTACCTCCGGACTAGCGGGGAGCTCCTACGAGCAGTACTTC. The rearrangement joins TRBV19 to TRBJ2-7; 12 positions agree with TRBD2. Per germline, CDR1 LNHDA and CDR2 SQIVND (reference sequence). The CDR3 has 17 residues. The V gene end was trimmed by 4 bases and the J gene end by 0 bases; junction bases not matched to a gene: 7.

This chain connects TRBV24-1 to TRBJ2-7; 10 bases match TRBD1. Trimming cost V 5 bases and J 2 bases; bases outside gene matches: 2. The CDR3 runs 14 residues. Germline loops: CDR1 KGHDR, CDR2 SFDVKD. The CDR3 loop reads CATSGGQGAYEQYF. For the CDR3, the DNA is TGTGCCACCAGTGGTGGACAGGGGGCCTACGAGCAGTACTTC.

This chain joins TRBV6-6 and TRBJ2-1; D might be TRBD1 (5 bases). The CDR3 has 17 residues. Germline values: CDR1 MNHNY, CDR2 SVGAGI (reference sequence). Trimming stripped 5 bases from V and 5 bases from J, with 22 bases between. CDR3 DNA sequence: TGTGCCAGCAGTCCAACACGTATCTCTAGGGGCGACAATGAGCAGTTCTTC. Encoded protein: CASSPTRISRGDNEQFF.

The V and J genes are TRBV2 and TRBJ2-3, with TRBD2 matching 10 bases. Germline trimming cut 6 bases from V and 4 bases from J; bases unmatched to any gene: 1. Germline V gene data show CDR1 as SNHLY and CDR2 as FYNNEI. The CDR3 is made up of 13 amino acids. The CDR3 DNA is TGTGCCAGCAGCCTAGCGGGAGCAGATACGCAGTATTTT. It encodes CASSLAGADTQYF.

In DNA form, the CDR3 reads TGTGCCAGCAGTGAACGCAGGGCGACCGGGGAGCTGTTTTTT. Translating it yields CASSERRATGELFF. This rearrangement joins TRBV2 to TRBJ2-2; weak D call: TRBD1 (5 bases). V gave up 2 bases and J gave up 5 bases, with 9 bases separating them. Germline loops: CDR1 SNHLY, CDR2 FYNNEI. The CDR3 contains 14 residues.

This sequence joins TRBV27 and TRBJ2-1, with 16 bases identical to TRBD2. CDR3 size: 20 residues. V shed 4 bases, J shed 0 bases, and the junction held 9 bases outside the gene matches. Germline loops: CDR1 MNHEY, CDR2 SMNVEV (reference sequence). As DNA, the CDR3 is TGTGCCAGCAGTTCCCCCGGGACTAGCGGGGGGGCAAGCTCCTACAATGAGCAGTTCTTC. Its protein is CASSSPGTSGGASSYNEQFF.

The V gene is TRBV29-1, the J gene TRBJ2-6, with 8 bases identical to TRBD2. V was pared by 6 bases and J by 2 bases, with 6 bases of the junction left unmatched. CDR1 and CDR2 from the germline V gene are SQVTM and ANQGSEA. The CDR3 loop spans 15 amino acids. The CDR3 DNA sequence: TGCAGCGTGCGCGGGGGGCTGGCTGGGGCCAACGTCCTGACTTTC. Amino acids: CSVRGGLAGANVLTF.

V and J are TRBV9 and TRBJ2-1; tentatively, D is TRBD2 (6 bases). The CDR3 covers 16 residues. CDR1 is SGDLS, CDR2 YYNGEE, per germline. Deletions cut 0 bases from V and 6 bases from J, with 16 bases between. The CDR3 DNA sequence: TGTGCCAGCAGCGTAGGGGGACTGGAGCCGTTCAATGAGCAGTTCTTC. It encodes CASSVGGLEPFNEQFF.

In this sample, this clone turned up a few times. The chain carries TRBV12-5 and TRBJ2-5; TRBD2 agrees at 8 bases. Germline trimming cut 5 bases from V and 5 bases from J; bases unmatched to any gene: 4. Germline V CDR1 and CDR2: LGHNT, FRNRAP. This CDR3 is 13 amino acids long. The DNA for the CDR3 is TGTGCTAGTGGTGTGGGACTAGTGGAGACCCAGTACTTC. Translating it yields CASGVGLVETQYF.

The rearrangement joins TRBV7-8 to TRBJ2-1; 8 bases map to TRBD2. The CDR3 is 15 residues long. J lost 3 bases, V lost 1 base, and 2 bases had no gene match. CDR1 and CDR2 (germline): SGHVS, FQNEAQ. CDR3 amino acids: CASSLVAGNYNEQFF. The CDR3 region has the DNA TGTGCCAGCAGCTTAGTAGCGGGAAACTACAATGAGCAGTTCTTC.

This clone was counted between two and nine times. The chain combines TRBV4-2 with TRBJ2-1; D remains ambiguous. Germline CDR1 LGHNA, CDR2 YNFKEQ. This CDR3 contains 14 residues. The V gene lost 0 bases and the J gene lost 5 bases, with 8 bases spanning the gap. In DNA form, the CDR3 reads TGTGCCAGCAGCCAAGAATTGGCTGACAATGAGCAGTTCTTC. Amino acids: CASSQELADNEQFF.

CDR3 nucleotides: TGTGCCAGCTCAACAGCTACAGGTTTTAGCACCGGGGAGCTGTTTTTT. Its translation: CASSTATGFSTGELFF. The J gene is TRBJ2-2, the V gene TRBV18; D possibly corresponds to TRBD1 (5 bases). Trimming took off 5 bases at V and 4 bases at J, with 17 bases between the two ends. CDR3 length: 16 residues. Germline V gives CDR1 KGHSH, CDR2 LQKENI. The full variable domain, rest sourced from reference TRBV18 and TRBJ2-2, is NAGVMQNPRHLVRRRGQEARLRCSPMKGHSHVYWYRQLPEEGLKFMVYLQKENIIDESGMPKERFSAEFPKEGPSILRIQQVVRGDSAAYFCASSTATGFSTGELFFGEGSRLTVL.

This chain links TRBV29-1 with TRBJ1-2, with 10 bases identical to TRBD1. The CDR3 runs to 14 residues. The V segment lost 1 base and the J segment 8 bases; nucleotides outside the gene matches: 7. Germline-derived CDR1 and CDR2 are SQVTM and ANQGSEA. The CDR3 DNA is TGCAGCGTTGAAGTACGGACAGGGGGTGAGGGCTACACCTTC. This encodes CSVEVRTGGEGYTF. The full variable domain, with the rest looked up from reference TRBV29-1 and TRBJ1-2, is SAVISQKPSRDICQRGTSLTIQCQVDSQVTMMFWYRQQPGQSLTLIATANQGSEATYESGFVIDKFPISRPNLTFSTLTVSNMSPEDSSIYLCSVEVRTGGEGYTFGSGTRLTVV.

This chain connects TRBV9 to TRBJ2-2; tentatively, D is TRBD1 (5 bases). Trimming stripped 4 bases from V and 2 bases from J, with 15 bases between. This CDR3 comprises 16 residues. Germline V gene sequence: CDR1 SGDLS, CDR2 YYNGEE. The CDR3 coding sequence is TGTGCCAGCAGCCGGTCCGGACACAAAAACACCGGGGAGCTGTTTTTT. It specifies CASSRSGHKNTGELFF. The full variable domain, its missing parts supplied by reference TRBV9 and TRBJ2-2, is DSGVTQTPKHLITATGQRVTLRCSPRSGDLSVYWYQQSLDQGLQFLIQYYNGEERAKGNILERFSAQQFPDLHSELNLSSLELGDSALYFCASSRSGHKNTGELFFGEGSRLTVL.